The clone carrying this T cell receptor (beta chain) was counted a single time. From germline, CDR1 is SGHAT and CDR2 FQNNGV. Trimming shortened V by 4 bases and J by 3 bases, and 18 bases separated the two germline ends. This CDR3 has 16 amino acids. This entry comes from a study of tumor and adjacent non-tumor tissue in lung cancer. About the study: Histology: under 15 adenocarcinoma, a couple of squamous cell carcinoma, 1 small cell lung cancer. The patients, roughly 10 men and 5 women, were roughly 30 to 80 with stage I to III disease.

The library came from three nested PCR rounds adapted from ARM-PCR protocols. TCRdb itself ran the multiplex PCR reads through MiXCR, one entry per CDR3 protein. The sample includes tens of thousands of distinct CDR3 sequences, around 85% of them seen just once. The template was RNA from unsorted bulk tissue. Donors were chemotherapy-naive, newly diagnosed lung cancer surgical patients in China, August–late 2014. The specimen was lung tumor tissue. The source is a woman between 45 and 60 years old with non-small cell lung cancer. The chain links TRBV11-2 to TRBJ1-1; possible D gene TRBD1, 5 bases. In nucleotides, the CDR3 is TGTGCCAGCAGCTCCCGGTCAGGGCTCGTGGACACTGAAGCTTTCTTT. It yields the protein CASSSRSGLVDTEAFF. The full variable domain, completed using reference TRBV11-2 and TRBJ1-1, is EAGVAQSPRYKIIEKRQSVAFWCNPISGHATLYWYQQILGQGPKLLIQFQNNGVVDDSQLPKDRFSAERLKGVDSTLKIQPAKLEDSAVYLCASSSRSGLVDTEAFFGQGTRLTVV.